This T cell receptor beta chain was recorded in a study of graft-versus-host responses after intestinal transplantation. Only in-frame clones appear in the TCRdb table, and some are missing; sequencing was by immunoSEQ multiplex PCR. The repertoire consists of about 97,000 clones, with 80% to 95% occurring once and the leading ten covering roughly 0.07%. Germline CDR1 is PRHDT and CDR2 is FYEKMQ (reference sequence). Trimming removed 1 base from V and 7 bases from J, with 5 bases in between. The length of the CDR3 is 12 residues. This clone is a singleton in its sample. The antigen remains undetermined.

The sample consisted of unstimulated CD8+ T cells sorted from spleen or lymph node cells, taken before transplant. The receptor's source is a human donor who was the organ donor for an intestinal transplant. The chain has TRBV13 and TRBJ1-5; the D is unclear. The DNA of the CDR3 is TGTGCCAGCAGCTTAGTTGGCCAGCCCCAGCATTTT. Protein: CASSLVGQPQHF.